Listed below are T cell receptor beta chains from one sample, sequenced in a study of blood T cell repertoires in COVID-19. The method was immunoSEQ multiplex PCR; TCRdb's version includes in-frame clones alone and lacks a portion of them. The table includes 150,000 to 200,000 clones, 93% detected once. Sequencing used peripheral blood. Receptor source: a woman in her sixties with COVID-19, enrolled during active disease. CDR3s include the opening cysteine and the closing phenylalanine or tryptophan. The D gene is left open where the match is weak. Clone sizes are given selectively: once, few, many, or a class where the clone is expanded.

J	V	size	D	DNA	CDR3
TRBJ2-3	TRBV11-2	NA	TRBD1	TGTGCCAGCAGCTTAGAACAGGGGACCGCAGATACGCAGTATTTT	CASSLEQGTADTQYF
TRBJ1-2	TRBV10-3	NA	NA	TGTGCCATCAGTGACAACAGGGTCTATGGCTACACCTTC	CAISDNRVYGYTF
TRBJ1-3	TRBV29-1	NA	TRBD1	TGCAGCGTTGAAATACAGGGGAGTGACACCATATATTTT	CSVEIQGSDTIYF
TRBJ1-4	TRBV27	NA	NA	TGTGCCAGCAGTTTTTTGGGGGCTTCTAATGAAAAACTGTTTTTT	CASSFLGASNEKLFF
TRBJ2-6	TRBV5-4	NA	NA	TGTGCCAGCAGCTTACGAGTTAGCTCTGGGGCCAACGTCCTGACTTTC	CASSLRVSSGANVLTF
TRBJ1-6	TRBV15	NA	NA	TGTGCCACCAGCAGAGACAGGGGCACCAATTCACCCCTCCACTTT	CATSRDRGTNSPLHF
TRBJ2-3	TRBV5-4	NA	TRBD1	TGTGCCAGCAGCTTACCGGGACAGGGCGGCACAGATACGCAGTATTTT	CASSLPGQGGTDTQYF
TRBJ1-1	TRBV19	NA	NA	TGTGCCAGTAGTATAGGTCGGGGACTGGAGGCTTTCTTT	CASSIGRGLEAFF
TRBJ2-7	TRBV5-1	once	NA	TGCGCCAGCAGCCCGGACAGAGACTACGAGCAGTACTTC	CASSPDRDYEQYF
TRBJ2-1	TRBV6-2/TRBV6-3	NA	NA	TGTGCCAGCAGCGCGACAGCCTACAATGAGCAGTTCTTC	CASSATAYNEQFF
TRBJ1-2	TRBV24-1	once	TRBD1	TGTGCCACCAGTGGTGGACAGGGAGGTGGCTACACCTTC	CATSGGQGGGYTF
TRBJ1-1	TRBV5-1	NA	TRBD1	TGCGCCAGCAGCCTAACAGGGGATGGGGAAGCTTTCTTT	CASSLTGDGEAFF
TRBJ1-4	TRBV4-1	NA	NA	TGCGCCAGCAGCCAAGACAGGGCAACTAATGAAAAACTGTTTTTT	CASSQDRATNEKLFF
TRBJ1-6	TRBV4-1	NA	TRBD1	TGCGCCAGCAGCCAAGAGACAGGGATTTGGTCACCCCTCCACTTT	CASSQETGIWSPLHF
TRBJ2-7	TRBV11-3	NA	TRBD1	TGTGCCAGCAGCTTAGATGGGACAGGCCCCTACGAGCAGTACTTC	CASSLDGTGPYEQYF
TRBJ1-2	TRBV20-1	NA	NA	TGCAGCGGCGGGACGGGCGGTGGCTACACCTTC	CSGGTGGGYTF
TRBJ1-5	TRBV7-9	once	NA	TGTGCCAGCAGTCAGGGGCCTCAGCCCCAGCATTTT	CASSQGPQPQHF
TRBJ2-6	TRBV6-1	NA	TRBD1	TGTGCCAGCAGTGTTAGAAACAGGGGTACCGGCTCTGGGGCCAACGTCCTGACTTTC	CASSVRNRGTGSGANVLTF
TRBJ1-4	TRBV3-1/TRBV3-2	NA	NA	TGTGCCAGCAGCCAAGTATCCAGGGGCCACGATGAAAAACTGTTTTTT	CASSQVSRGHDEKLFF
TRBJ2-7	TRBV7-8	NA	NA	TGTGCCAGCAGCCTAGACAGGCTTTCAGGCTACGAGCAGTACTTC	CASSLDRLSGYEQYF
TRBJ1-1	TRBV9	NA	TRBD1	TGTGCCAGCAGCGGCCGCGGGTCAACAGGGGGAGGAGCCGCTTTCTTT	CASSGRGSTGGGAAFF
TRBJ1-3	TRBV19	NA	TRBD1	TGTGCCAGTAACGACTACAACAGGGGAGGCAGGTCCAAATCTGGAAACACCATATATTTT	CASNDYNRGGRSKSGNTIYF
TRBJ2-1	TRBV20-1	NA	NA	TGCAGTGCTAGTTCAGGTTACAATGAGCAGTTCTTC	CSASSGYNEQFF
TRBJ2-5	TRBV29-1	NA	NA	TGCAGCGTGGGGGGATACCAAGGGGTAGAGACCCAGTACTTC	CSVGGYQGVETQYF
TRBJ2-1	TRBV5-1	NA	TRBD2	TGCGCCAGCAGCTCCGTTACAGCGGGGGGCTTAGAGCAGTTCTTC	CASSSVTAGGLEQFF
TRBJ1-4	TRBV10-3	NA	NA	TGTGCCATCAGTGCCACGGGACTCCTAGAAAAACTGTTTTTT	CAISATGLLEKLFF
TRBJ1-2	TRBV7-9	NA	NA	TGTGCCAGCAGCTGGCAGGACTATGGCTACACCTTC	CASSWQDYGYTF
TRBJ1-1	TRBV28	NA	NA	TGTGCCAGCAGTTCGCGCTGCTGGGCATGGGGCGTTTGCACTGAAGCTTTCTTT	CASSSRCWAWGVCTEAFF
TRBJ1-6	TRBV19	NA	TRBD1	TGTGCCAGTAGTATCCCCGGGACAGGGGGTTATTCACCCCTCCACTTT	CASSIPGTGGYSPLHF
TRBJ1-1	TRBV5-1	NA	NA	TGCGCCAGCAGCTTGGTATACGGCACAGGCGAAGGTGGGAACACTGAAGCTTTCTTT	CASSLVYGTGEGGNTEAFF
TRBJ1-1	TRBV6-5	NA	NA	TGTGCCAGCAGTTTGGGGGGGGGTCAGACTGAAGCTTTCTTT	CASSLGGGQTEAFF
TRBJ2-1	TRBV7-2	NA	NA	TGTGCCAGCAGCTTAGGCGTTGAGCAGTTCTTC	CASSLGVEQFF
TRBJ1-1	TRBV11-2	NA	NA	TGTGCCAGCAGCTTGCTCGCGGGGTCTGAAGCTTTCTTT	CASSLLAGSEAFF